This record looks at one T cell receptor (beta chain) sequence and its context. Within the sample, other DNA sequences also encode this same CDR3. The data belong to a study of blood T cell repertoires in COVID-19. Study at large: The United States, Italy and Spain supplied acute and convalescent COVID-19 samples. The cDNA or gDNA used as material had been derived from T cells, B-cell-depleted T cells, or PBMCs.

From germline, CDR1 is ENHRY and CDR2 SYGVKD. This CDR3 has 15 amino acids. V trimming: 5 bases; J trimming: 2 bases; junction bases outside the gene matches: 8. How the authors handled the data: Reference gene primer amplification gave estimated nucleated cell counts. TCRdb keeps only in-frame clones here, not all; method: immunoSEQ multiplex PCR. That table gives V, J and clone size, and the DNA gave D and trimming. This sample has 90,000 to 110,000 clones, with around 74% found just once. The source material was peripheral blood. The V call is TRBV10-3, the J call TRBJ1-1; 7 bases are shared with TRBD1. The sequence came from a woman aged 70-85 years with acute or convalescent COVID-19. CDR3 protein: CAISSTGVLNTEAFF. DNA for the CDR3: TGTGCCATCAGTTCTACAGGGGTGTTAAACACTGAAGCTTTCTTT.